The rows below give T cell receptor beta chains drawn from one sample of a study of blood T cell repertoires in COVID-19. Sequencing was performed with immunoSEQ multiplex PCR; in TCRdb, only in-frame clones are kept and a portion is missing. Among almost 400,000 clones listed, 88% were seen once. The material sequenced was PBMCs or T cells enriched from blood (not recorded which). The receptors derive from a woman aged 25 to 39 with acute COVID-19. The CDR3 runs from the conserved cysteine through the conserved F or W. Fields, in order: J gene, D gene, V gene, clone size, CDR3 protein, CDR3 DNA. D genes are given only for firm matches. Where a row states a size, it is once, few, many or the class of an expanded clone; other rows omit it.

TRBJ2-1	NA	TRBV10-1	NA	CASSATFLYNEQFF	TGCGCCAGCAGTGCGACATTCCTATACAATGAGCAGTTCTTC
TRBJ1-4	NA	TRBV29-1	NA	CSVERRGIGEKLFF	TGCAGCGTCGAACGAAGGGGGATTGGAGAAAAACTGTTTTTT
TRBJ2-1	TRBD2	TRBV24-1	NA	CATSDQSLAGGNEQFF	TGTGCCACCAGTGACCAATCCCTAGCGGGGGGGAATGAGCAGTTCTTC
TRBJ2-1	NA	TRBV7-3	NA	CASAHPSGNEQFF	TGTGCCAGCGCCCATCCGTCGGGGAATGAGCAGTTCTTC
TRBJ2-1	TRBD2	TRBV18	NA	CASSPPGLAGGLTYNEQFF	TGTGCCAGCTCACCACCGGGGCTAGCGGGGGGGCTTACCTACAATGAGCAGTTCTTC
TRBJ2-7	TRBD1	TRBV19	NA	CASTSGTGGFYEQYF	TGTGCCAGTACTTCCGGGACAGGGGGCTTCTACGAGCAGTACTTC
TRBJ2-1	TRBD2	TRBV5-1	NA	CASSFLAGVSSYNEQFF	TGCGCCAGCAGCTTTCTAGCGGGGGTCAGCTCCTACAATGAGCAGTTCTTC
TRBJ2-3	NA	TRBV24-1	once	CATSGRHSVDTQYF	TGTGCCACCAGTGGCAGACACAGTGTTGATACGCAGTATTTT
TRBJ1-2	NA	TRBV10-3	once	CAISDSGYGYTF	TGTGCCATCAGTGATAGCGGGTATGGCTACACCTTC
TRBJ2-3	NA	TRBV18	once	CASSPQGTSTDTQYF	TGTGCCAGCTCACCACAGGGGACTAGCACAGATACGCAGTATTTT
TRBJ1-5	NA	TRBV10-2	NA	CASSEAGADSNQPQHF	TGCGCCAGCAGTGAAGCGGGGGCGGACTCCAATCAGCCCCAGCATTTT
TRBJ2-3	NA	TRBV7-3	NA	CASSPQGGDTQYF	TGTGCCAGCAGCCCGCAGGGGGGAGATACGCAGTATTTT
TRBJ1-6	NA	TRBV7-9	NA	CASSFLGLLNSPLHF	TGTGCCAGCAGCTTTTTAGGACTTTTGAATTCACCCCTCCACTTT
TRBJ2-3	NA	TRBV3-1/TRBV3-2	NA	CASSQGMDRGNTQYF	TGTGCCAGCAGCCAGGGTATGGACCGGGGAAATACGCAGTATTTT
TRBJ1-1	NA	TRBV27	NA	CASSFRRVGDTEAFF	TGTGCCAGCAGTTTCCGGCGAGTAGGAGACACTGAAGCTTTCTTT
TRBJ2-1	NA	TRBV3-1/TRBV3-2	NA	CASSQARSRRGLEGEQFF	TGTGCCAGCAGCCAAGCCCGATCCCGACGGGGGTTAGAGGGTGAGCAGTTCTTC
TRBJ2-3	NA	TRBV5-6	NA	CASSLQGQVYTDTQYF	TGTGCCAGCAGCTTGCAGGGACAAGTTTACACAGATACGCAGTATTTT
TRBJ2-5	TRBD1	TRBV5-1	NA	CASTSQGVGEETQYF	TGCGCCAGCACCTCACAGGGGGTAGGAGAAGAGACCCAGTACTTC
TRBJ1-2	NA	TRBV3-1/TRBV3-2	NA	CASSQVSRSTPANYGYTF	TGTGCCAGCAGCCAAGTGAGTCGATCGACACCCGCTAACTATGGCTACACCTTC
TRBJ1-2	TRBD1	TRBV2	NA	CASSEPGQGDYGYTF	TGTGCCAGCAGTGAACCGGGACAGGGCGACTATGGCTACACCTTC
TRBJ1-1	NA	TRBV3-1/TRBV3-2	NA	CASGRASGVGTEAFF	TGTGCCAGCGGGAGGGCCTCAGGGGTTGGAACTGAAGCTTTCTTT
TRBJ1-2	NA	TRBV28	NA	CASTPSRAYGGYTF	TGTGCCAGCACCCCCTCGCGGGCTTACGGTGGCTACACCTTC
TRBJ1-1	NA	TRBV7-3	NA	CASSLGGLGEAFF	TGTGCCAGCAGCTTAGGCGGTCTGGGTGAAGCTTTCTTT
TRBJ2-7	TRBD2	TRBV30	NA	CALGGPQPYEQYF	TGTGCCTTGGGAGGGCCCCAGCCCTACGAGCAGTACTTC
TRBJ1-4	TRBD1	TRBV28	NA	CASSTQDRVGEKLFF	TGTGCCAGCAGTACCCAGGACAGGGTTGGTGAAAAACTGTTTTTT
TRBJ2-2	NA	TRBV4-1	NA	CASSQRTRRGPNTGELFF	TGCGCCAGCAGCCAAAGGACGAGGAGGGGTCCTAACACCGGGGAGCTGTTTTTT
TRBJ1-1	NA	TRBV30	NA	CAWSEGVGARTEAFF	TGTGCCTGGAGCGAAGGGGTGGGGGCGAGAACTGAAGCTTTCTTT
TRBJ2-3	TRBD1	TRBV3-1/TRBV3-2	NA	CASSQDVSGGTTDTQYF	TGTGCCAGCAGCCAAGATGTGTCAGGGGGTACGACAGATACGCAGTATTTT
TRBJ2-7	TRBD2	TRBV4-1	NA	CASSQDSGLAGDSTYEQYF	TGCGCCAGCAGCCAAGATTCGGGACTAGCGGGGGATAGCACCTACGAGCAGTACTTC